This T cell receptor (beta chain) was sequenced for a study of OX40 agonist ivuxolimab in advanced cancers. Method: immunoSEQ multiplex PCR; TCRdb's copy keeps in-frame clones and lacks some. Of 85,000 to 100,000 clones in the sample, approximately 93% were seen once. Notes on the study in general: Averaging showed that CD8+ T cells had more expanded clones than CD4+ did.

V lost 2 bases to trimming and J lost 5 bases; unmatched junction nucleotides: 2. CDR3 length equals 14 residues. The V gene's germline CDR1 is MDHEN and CDR2 SYDVKM. Regarding this clone: Its antigen is unidentified.

The sample in question was CD4+ or CD8+ T cells sorted from blood, obtained in a trial of the OX40 agonist ivuxolimab. This chain joins TRBV28 and TRBJ1-1; 10 positions match TRBD1. This receptor was obtained from an adult with an advanced solid tumor such as melanoma, head and neck, liver or kidney cancer. CDR3 amino acids: CASSLMDRGTEAFF. The CDR3 bases are TGTGCCAGCAGTTTAATGGACAGGGGGACTGAAGCTTTCTTT.